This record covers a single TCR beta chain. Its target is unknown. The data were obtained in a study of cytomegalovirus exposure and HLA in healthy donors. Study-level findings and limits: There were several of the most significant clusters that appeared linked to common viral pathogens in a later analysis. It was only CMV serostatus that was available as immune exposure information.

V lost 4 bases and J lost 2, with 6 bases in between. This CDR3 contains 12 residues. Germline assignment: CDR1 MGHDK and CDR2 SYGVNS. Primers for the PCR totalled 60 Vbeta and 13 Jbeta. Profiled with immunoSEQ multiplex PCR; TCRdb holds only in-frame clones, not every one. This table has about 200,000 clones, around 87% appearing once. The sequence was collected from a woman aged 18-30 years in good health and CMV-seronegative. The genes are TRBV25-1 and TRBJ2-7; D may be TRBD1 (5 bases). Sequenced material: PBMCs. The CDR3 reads CASSGQTYEQYF. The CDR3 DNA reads TGTGCCAGCAGTGGACAGACCTACGAGCAGTACTTC.